The present TCR beta chain was sequenced within a study of blood T cells in healthy people across ages. Trimming pared 9 bases from V and 3 bases from J, leaving 14 bases between. Germline V gene sequence: CDR1 MNHEY, CDR2 SMNVEV (reference sequence). The length of the CDR3 is 13 residues. This clonotype was seen more than once but under ten times. Then a second PCR, running roughly 6 to 11 cycles, was carried out with a sample-barcoded 5' primer and a J-beta primer mix. There were at least 2.5 million CDR3-containing paired-end reads obtained from each sample. TCRdb passed the 5' RACE reads through MiXCR, listing each CDR3 protein once. The data contain 850,000 to 1,000,000 distinct CDR3 sequences, around 54% of them singletons. The donors, all healthy, were Caucasians living in Russia, aged roughly 6 to 100. Isolated PBMCs totaled at least 6 million in each sample.

Material: blood. This receptor was obtained from a woman aged 60 to 75 in good health. The chain carries TRBV27 and TRBJ2-5, with TRBD1 as a possible D gene (5 bases). CDR3 coding DNA: TGTGCCAGTTCAGGGATTTGGGAAGAGACCCAGTACTTC. This encodes CASSGIWEETQYF.